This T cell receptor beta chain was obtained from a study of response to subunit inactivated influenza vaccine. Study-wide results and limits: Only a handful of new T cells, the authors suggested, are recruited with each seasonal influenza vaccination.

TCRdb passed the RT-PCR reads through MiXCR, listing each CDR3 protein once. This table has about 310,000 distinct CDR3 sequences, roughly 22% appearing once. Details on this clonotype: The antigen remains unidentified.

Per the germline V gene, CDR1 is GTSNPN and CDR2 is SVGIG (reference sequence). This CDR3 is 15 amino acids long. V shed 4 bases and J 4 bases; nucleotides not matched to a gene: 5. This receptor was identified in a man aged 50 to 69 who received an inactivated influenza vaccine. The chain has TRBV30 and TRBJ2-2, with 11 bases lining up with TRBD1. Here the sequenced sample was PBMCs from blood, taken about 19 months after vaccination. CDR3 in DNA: TGTGCCTGGAACGAGGGGACAGGGGGCACCGGGGAGCTGTTTTTT. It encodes CAWNEGTGGTGELFF. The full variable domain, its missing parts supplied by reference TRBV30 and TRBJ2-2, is SQTIHQWPATLVQPVGSPLSLECTVEGTSNPNLYWYRQAAGRGLQLLFYSVGIGQISSEVPQNLSASRPQDRQFILSSKKLLLSDSGFYLCAWNEGTGGTGELFFGEGSRLTVL.